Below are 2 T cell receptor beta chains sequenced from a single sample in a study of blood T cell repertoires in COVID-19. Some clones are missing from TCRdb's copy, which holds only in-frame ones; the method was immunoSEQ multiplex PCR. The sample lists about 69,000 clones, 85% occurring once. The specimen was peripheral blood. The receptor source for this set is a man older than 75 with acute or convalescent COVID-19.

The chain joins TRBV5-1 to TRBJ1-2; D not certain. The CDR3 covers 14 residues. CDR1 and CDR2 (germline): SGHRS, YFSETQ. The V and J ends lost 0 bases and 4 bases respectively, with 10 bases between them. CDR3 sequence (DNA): TGCGCCAGCAGCTTGGGTCAGGTCGGCTATGGCTACACCTTC. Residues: CASSLGQVGYGYTF.

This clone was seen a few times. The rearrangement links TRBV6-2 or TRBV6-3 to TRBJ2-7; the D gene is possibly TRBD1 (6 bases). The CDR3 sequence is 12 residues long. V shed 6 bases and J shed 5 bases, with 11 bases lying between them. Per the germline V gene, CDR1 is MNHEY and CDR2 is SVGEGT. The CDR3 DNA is TGTGCCAGCAGCCAGAACAGGGACGAGCAGTACTTC. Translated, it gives CASSQNRDEQYF.